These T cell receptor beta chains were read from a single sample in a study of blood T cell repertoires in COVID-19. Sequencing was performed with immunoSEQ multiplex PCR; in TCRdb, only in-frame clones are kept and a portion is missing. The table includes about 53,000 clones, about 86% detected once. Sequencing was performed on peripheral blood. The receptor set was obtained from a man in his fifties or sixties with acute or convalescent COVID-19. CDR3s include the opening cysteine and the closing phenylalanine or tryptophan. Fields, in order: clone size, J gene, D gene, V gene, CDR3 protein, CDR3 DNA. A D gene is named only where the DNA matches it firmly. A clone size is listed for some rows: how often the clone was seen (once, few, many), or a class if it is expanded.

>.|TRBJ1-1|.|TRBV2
CASSEKEHTEAFF
TGTGCCAGCAGTGAAAAAGAGCACACTGAAGCTTTCTTT
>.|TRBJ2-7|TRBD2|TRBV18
CASSLGTSGRAFYEQYF
TGTGCCAGCTCACTCGGGACTAGCGGGAGGGCCTTCTACGAGCAGTACTTC
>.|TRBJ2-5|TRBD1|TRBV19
CASAAGQGVKTQYF
TGTGCCAGCGCCGCGGGACAGGGAGTCAAGACCCAGTACTTC
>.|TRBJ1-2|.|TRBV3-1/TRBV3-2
CASSQDRGYGYTF
TGTGCCAGCAGCCAAGATCGGGGCTATGGCTACACCTTC
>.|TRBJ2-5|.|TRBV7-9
CASSAIYFQETQYF
TGTGCCAGCAGCGCTATCTACTTCCAAGAGACCCAGTACTTC
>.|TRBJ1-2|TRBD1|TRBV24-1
CATSDTGTGWGYTF
TGTGCCACCAGTGATACCGGGACAGGGTGGGGCTACACCTTC
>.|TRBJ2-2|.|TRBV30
CACLRQPNTGELFF
TGTGCCTGCCTTCGACAGCCGAACACCGGGGAGCTGTTTTTT
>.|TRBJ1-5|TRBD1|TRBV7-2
CASRDSDRGPQPQHF
TGTGCCAGCAGGGACTCGGACAGGGGGCCACAGCCCCAGCATTTT
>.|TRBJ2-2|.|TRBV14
CASSSTGPGELFF
TGTGCCAGCAGCTCTACAGGGCCCGGGGAGCTGTTTTTT
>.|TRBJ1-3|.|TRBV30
CAWASMAGNTIYF
TGTGCCTGGGCCAGTATGGCTGGAAACACCATATATTTT
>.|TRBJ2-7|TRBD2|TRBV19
CASRVAGEGKGEQYF
TGTGCCAGTAGAGTAGCGGGAGAGGGGAAGGGCGAGCAGTACTTC
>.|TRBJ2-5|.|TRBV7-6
CASSPPGLGETQYF
TGTGCCAGCAGCCCCCCCGGACTTGGAGAGACCCAGTACTTC
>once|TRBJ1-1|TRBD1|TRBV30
CAWRMTGAMNTEAFF
TGTGCCTGGAGAATGACAGGGGCGATGAACACTGAAGCTTTCTTT
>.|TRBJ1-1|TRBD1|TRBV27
CASSLAGTGGVNTEAFF
TGTGCCAGCAGTTTAGCGGGGACAGGGGGAGTGAACACTGAAGCTTTCTTT
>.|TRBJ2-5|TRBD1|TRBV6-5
CASSYGTGEETQYF
TGTGCCAGCAGTTACGGGACAGGGGAAGAGACCCAGTACTTC
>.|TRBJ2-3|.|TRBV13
CASSPADSRHTQYF
TGTGCCAGCAGCCCCGCGGACAGCAGGCATACGCAGTATTTT
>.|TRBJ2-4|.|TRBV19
CASSISFGVTKNIQYF
TGTGCCAGTAGTATTAGTTTCGGGGTGACCAAAAACATTCAGTACTTC
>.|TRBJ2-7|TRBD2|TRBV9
CASSGGLAGYYEQYF
TGTGCCAGCAGCGGGGGACTAGCGGGGTACTACGAGCAGTACTTC
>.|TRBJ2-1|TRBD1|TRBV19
CASSTQGGNSYNEQFF
TGTGCCAGTAGTACTCAAGGGGGCAATTCCTACAATGAGCAGTTCTTC
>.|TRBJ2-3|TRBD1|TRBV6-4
CASSKGQGRGVTDTQYF
TGTGCCAGCAGTAAGGGACAGGGAAGAGGTGTTACAGATACGCAGTATTTT
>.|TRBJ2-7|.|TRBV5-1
CASSHGSVNYEQYF
TGCGCCAGCAGCCACGGGAGTGTGAACTACGAGCAGTACTTC
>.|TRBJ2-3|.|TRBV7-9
CASSFFSGPDTQYF
TGTGCCAGCAGCTTTTTCAGCGGGCCAGATACGCAGTATTTT
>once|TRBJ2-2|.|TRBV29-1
CSVSRGLDTSNTGELFF
TGCAGCGTCTCCAGGGGCCTCGATACCTCGAACACCGGGGAGCTGTTTTTT
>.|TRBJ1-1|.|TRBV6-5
CASSQTSRYEAFF
TGTGCCAGCAGTCAGACATCTCGATATGAAGCTTTCTTT
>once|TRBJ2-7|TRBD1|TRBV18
CASSQPRDRGSYEQYF
TGTGCCAGCTCACAACCGCGGGACAGGGGTTCCTACGAGCAGTACTTC
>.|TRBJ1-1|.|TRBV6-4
CASSGGAEGSEAFF
TGTGCCAGCAGTGGCGGCGCGGAGGGATCTGAAGCTTTCTTT
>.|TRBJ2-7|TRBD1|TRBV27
CAGRQGKKEYEQYF
TGTGCCGGTCGACAGGGAAAAAAAGAATACGAGCAGTACTTC
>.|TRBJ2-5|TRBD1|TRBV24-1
CATSDFLQGRETQYF
TGTGCCACCAGTGATTTCCTACAGGGGCGGGAGACCCAGTACTTC
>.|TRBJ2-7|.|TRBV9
CASSEGAEAYEQYF
TGTGCCAGCAGCGAGGGAGCGGAGGCCTACGAGCAGTACTTC
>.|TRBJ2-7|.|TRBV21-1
CASSPAGGTVIYEQYF
TGTGCCAGCAGCCCCGCGGGAGGGACAGTTATCTACGAGCAGTACTTC
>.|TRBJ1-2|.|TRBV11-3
CASSFSGDDYGYTF
TGTGCCAGCAGCTTCTCAGGGGATGACTATGGCTACACCTTC
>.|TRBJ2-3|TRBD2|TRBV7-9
CASSPRTRLAVSDTQYF
TGTGCCAGCAGCCCCCGAACGCGACTAGCGGTTTCGGATACGCAGTATTTT
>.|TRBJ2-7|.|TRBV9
CASSVDRVAYEQYF
TGTGCCAGCAGCGTAGACAGGGTCGCCTACGAGCAGTACTTC
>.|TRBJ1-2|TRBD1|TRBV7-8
CASSEDRGGYTF
TGTGCCAGCAGCGAGGACAGGGGCGGCTACACCTTC
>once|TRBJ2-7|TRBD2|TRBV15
CATSPPAGALYEQYF
TGTGCCACCAGCCCCCCAGCGGGAGCTCTGTACGAGCAGTACTTC
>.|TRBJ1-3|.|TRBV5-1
CASSPSGILSGNTIYF
TGCGCCAGCAGCCCCAGCGGGATCCTCTCTGGAAACACCATATATTTT
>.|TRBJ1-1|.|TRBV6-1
CASSEGQRNTEAFF
TGTGCCAGCAGTGAAGGACAGAGAAACACTGAAGCTTTCTTT
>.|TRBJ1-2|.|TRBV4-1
CASSQDVGGAVGYTF
TGCGCCAGCAGCCAAGATGTCGGGGGGGCCGTTGGCTACACCTTC
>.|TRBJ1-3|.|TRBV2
CASSPIRGAGNTIYF
TGTGCCAGCAGTCCCATTCGGGGGGCGGGAAACACCATATATTTT
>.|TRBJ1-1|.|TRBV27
CASSLWPNTEAFF
TGTGCCAGCAGTTTATGGCCTAACACTGAAGCTTTCTTT
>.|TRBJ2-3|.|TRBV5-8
CASSLGGADTQYF
TGTGCCAGCAGCTTGGGGGGAGCGGATACGCAGTATTTT
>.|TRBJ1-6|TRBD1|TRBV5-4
CASSLDHGTVPTSPLHF
TGTGCCAGCAGCTTGGACCACGGGACAGTCCCAACCTCACCCCTCCACTTT
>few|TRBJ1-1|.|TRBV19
CASREDIGTEAFF
TGTGCCAGTAGAGAGGACATTGGGACTGAAGCTTTCTTT
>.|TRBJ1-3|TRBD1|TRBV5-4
CASSIGQVNSGNTIYF
TGTGCCAGCAGCATAGGACAGGTTAACTCTGGAAACACCATATATTTT
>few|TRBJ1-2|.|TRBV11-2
CASSPIGDTNYGYTF
TGTGCCAGCAGCCCAATAGGGGACACAAACTATGGCTACACCTTC
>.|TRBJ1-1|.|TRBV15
CATSPRVGADTEAFF
TGTGCCACCAGCCCCCGAGTGGGGGCGGACACTGAAGCTTTCTTT
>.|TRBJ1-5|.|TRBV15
CATSREGGGGNQPQHF
TGTGCCACCAGCAGAGAGGGGGGTGGGGGCAATCAGCCCCAGCATTTT
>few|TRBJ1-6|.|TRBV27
CASSFLGQGNSPLHF
TGTGCCAGCAGTTTTCTAGGACAAGGAAATTCACCCCTCCACTTT
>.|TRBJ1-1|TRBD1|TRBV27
CASRETGMNTEAFF
TGTGCCAGCAGGGAGACAGGGATGAACACTGAAGCTTTCTTT
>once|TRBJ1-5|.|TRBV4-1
CASSQDVAYSNQPQHF
TGCGCCAGCAGCCAAGATGTGGCTTATAGCAATCAGCCCCAGCATTTT
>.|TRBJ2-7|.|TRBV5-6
CASSFRTLRTADEQYF
TGTGCCAGCAGCTTTCGGACATTACGAACAGCTGACGAGCAGTACTTC
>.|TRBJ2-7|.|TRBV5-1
CASAAVRGYEQYF
TGCGCCAGCGCGGCCGTTAGGGGCTACGAGCAGTACTTC
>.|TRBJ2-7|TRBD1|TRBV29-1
CSVVRDRGYEQYF
TGCAGCGTTGTCCGGGACAGGGGCTACGAGCAGTACTTC
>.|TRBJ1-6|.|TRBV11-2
CASSLGQYNSPLHF
TGTGCCAGCAGCTTGGGACAATATAATTCACCCCTCCACTTT
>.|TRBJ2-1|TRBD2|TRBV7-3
CASSFSGGAVDEQFF
TGTGCCAGCAGCTTTAGCGGGGGGGCTGTCGATGAGCAGTTCTTC
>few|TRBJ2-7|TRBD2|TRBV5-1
CASSQGLNYEQYF
TGCGCCAGCAGCCAGGGACTAAACTACGAGCAGTACTTC